The T cell receptor (beta chain) under discussion was sequenced for a study of graft-versus-host responses after intestinal transplantation. Overall study: As for transplant type, recipients had multivisceral, liver-intestinal, or isolated intestinal grafts. All recipients were given anti-thymocyte globulin induction, and tacrolimus and steroids were then administered for around three years.

For this clone: Its target is unknown.

Some clones are missing from TCRdb's copy, which holds only in-frame ones; the method was immunoSEQ multiplex PCR. The repertoire holds about 70,000 clones, with around 91% as singletons. The CDR3 extends over 14 amino acids. Germline V CDR1 and CDR2: WSHSY, SAAADI. Trimming removed 0 bases at V and 4 bases at J, with 6 bases between. Sequencing was performed on unstimulated CD8+ T cells sorted from spleen or lymph node cells, taken before intestinal transplant. This receptor was obtained from a human donor who received an intestinal transplant. The gene calls are TRBV10-2 and TRBJ2-2, with D possibly being TRBD2 (6 bases). CDR3 sequence: CASSESGGTGELFF. In nucleotides, the CDR3 is TGCGCCAGCAGTGAGTCGGGGGGCACCGGGGAGCTGTTTTTT.